This TCR beta chain was sequenced for a study of cytomegalovirus exposure and HLA in healthy donors. The study, taken as a whole, reports: Subsequent analysis revealed that first-cohort TCR clusters tended to co-occur in the 120 validation repertoires.

Repertoires were generated with immunoSEQ multiplex PCR, while TCRdb's copy carries only in-frame clones and drops some. The table shows 250,000 to 300,000 clones, with 80% to 90% occurring only once. As concerns this clone: Its antigen is unidentified.

The length of the CDR3 is 12 residues. The ends were cut back, 2 bases at V and 3 bases at J, with 6 bases in the middle. The V gene's germline CDR1 is SGHNT and CDR2 YYREEE (reference sequence). The source is a young woman in good health and CMV-seronegative. Sample: PBMCs. The chain couples TRBV5-4 to TRBJ2-7, with D uncertain. CDR3 in amino acids: CASSFSGYEQYF. CDR3 nucleotide sequence: TGTGCCAGCAGCTTCTCCGGCTACGAGCAGTACTTC.